The 22 T cell receptor beta chains in this list originate from one sample, sequenced in a study of blood T cell repertoires in COVID-19. The table came from immunoSEQ multiplex PCR; TCRdb's copy has only in-frame clones and leaves some out. The sample has about 270,000 clones, about 86% seen once. Source material: peripheral blood. These TCRs come from a woman aged 55-69 years with active or convalescent COVID-19.

This chain links TRBV9 with TRBJ2-1; D is unresolved. V gave up 0 bases and J gave up 0 bases, with 7 bases separating them. Per germline, CDR1 SGDLS and CDR2 YYNGEE. The length of the CDR3 is 15 residues. The DNA for the CDR3 is TGTGCCAGCAGCGTAGCCCCTAGCTCCTACAATGAGCAGTTCTTC. Translating gives CASSVAPSSYNEQFF. Full variable domain (outside the CDR3, taken from reference TRBV9 and TRBJ2-1): DSGVTQTPKHLITATGQRVTLRCSPRSGDLSVYWYQQSLDQGLQFLIQYYNGEERAKGNILERFSAQQFPDLHSELNLSSLELGDSALYFCASSVAPSSYNEQFFGPGTRLTVL.

This chain links TRBV18 with TRBJ1-1, with unresolved D. This CDR3 spans 16 amino acids. V lost 3 bases to trimming and J lost 0 bases, with 14 bases between them. Germline values: CDR1 KGHSH, CDR2 LQKENI. The CDR3 spells CASSPTNGVMNTEAFF. The CDR3, as DNA: TGTGCCAGCTCACCCACCAACGGGGTGATGAACACTGAAGCTTTCTTT.

The J gene is TRBJ2-7, the V gene TRBV4-1; 7 bases map to TRBD1. The CDR3 consists of 15 residues. CDR1 is MGHRA, CDR2 YSYEKL, per germline. The V and J ends lost 4 bases and 1 base, in that order; junction bases with no gene match: 7. The CDR3 nucleotides are TGCGCCAGCAGCCGAGACAGGGTTCTTTCCTACGAGCAGTACTTC. This gives the protein CASSRDRVLSYEQYF.

Turning to this clone: A read error may produce the germline difference seen at one junction end. V usage is TRBV30 and J usage is TRBJ1-1, with a possible D match to TRBD1 (6 bases). The CDR3 is 12 residues long. In germline, CDR1 is GTSNPN, CDR2 SVGIG (reference sequence). CDR3 loop: CAWSKEDRTDLF. CDR3 bases: TGTGCCTGGAGTAAGGAAGACCGGACAGACCTTTTT.

The chain combines TRBV2 with TRBJ2-5; 7 bases match TRBD2. Losses at the gene ends were 4 bases for V and 1 base for J; bases not matched to a gene: 6. CDR1 is SNHLY and CDR2 is FYNNEI in the germline V gene. The CDR3 contains 15 residues. CDR3 bases: TGTGCCAGCAGTGTAAGAGCGGGGACCCAAGAGACCCAGTACTTC. This encodes CASSVRAGTQETQYF.

This chain connects TRBV25-1 to TRBJ1-5; D gene uncertain. Germline assignment: CDR1 MGHDK and CDR2 SYGVNS. CDR3 length equals 13 residues. With 5 bases removed from V and 5 bases from J, the gap between germline ends came to 10 bases. CDR3 loop: CASSLFFDQPQHF. CDR3 DNA: TGTGCCAGCAGTTTATTCTTCGATCAGCCCCAGCATTTT.

J is TRBJ2-3 and V is TRBV7-9, with a weak D call TRBD2 (6 bases). Per germline, CDR1 SEHNR and CDR2 FQNEAQ (reference sequence). This CDR3 comprises 17 residues. Deletions cut 2 bases from V and 0 bases from J, with 15 bases between. Written as DNA, the CDR3 is TGTGCCAGCAGCTTACCCCGGGACTGGAGTAGCACAGATACGCAGTATTTT. The encoded protein is CASSLPRDWSSTDTQYF.

The chain is built from TRBV6-4 and TRBJ2-7; 9 nucleotides align to TRBD1. This CDR3 spans 13 amino acids. Germline CDR1 is MRHNA and CDR2 is SNTAGT. Unmatched junction bases numbered 6, after V lost 11 bases and J lost 1 base. The CDR3 is CAGPGTGSYEQYF. CDR3 nucleotides: TGTGCCGGCCCCGGGACAGGGTCCTACGAGCAGTACTTC.

V is TRBV2 and J is TRBJ2-5; D ambiguous. Per the germline V gene, CDR1 is SNHLY and CDR2 is FYNNEI. The CDR3 spans 14 residues. V was trimmed by 2 bases and J by 1 base, leaving 8 bases between them. The CDR3 DNA sequence: TGTGCCAGCAGTGAACAGGCGCTCCAAGAGACCCAGTACTTC. It is translated as CASSEQALQETQYF. The whole variable domain, remainder taken from reference TRBV2 and TRBJ2-5, is EPEVTQTPSHQVTQMGQEVILRCVPISNHLYFYWYRQILGQKVEFLVSFYNNEISEKSEIFDDQFSVERPDGSNFTLKIRSTKLEDSAMYFCASSEQALQETQYFGPGTRLLVL.

The chain combines TRBV7-3 with TRBJ1-1; TRBD1 aligns across 8 bases. CDR3 length equals 14 residues. The trim removed 8 bases at V and 1 base at J, leaving 6 bases unmatched. CDR1 and CDR2 from the germline V gene are SGHTA and FQGTGA. The chain's CDR3 is CASASGTGNTEAFF. The CDR3 coding sequence is TGTGCCAGCGCATCCGGGACAGGGAACACTGAAGCTTTCTTT.

The chain has TRBV3-1 (or the pseudogene TRBV3-2) and TRBJ2-5; 12 bases map to TRBD2. Germline assignment: CDR1 LGHDT and CDR2 YNNKEL (reference sequence). V lost 5 bases, J lost 4 bases, and 8 bases stayed unmatched. The CDR3 covers 16 residues. The DNA of the CDR3 is TGTGCCAGCAGCTCACTAGCGGGGGGATTGGTAGAGACCCAGTACTTC. Encoded protein: CASSSLAGGLVETQYF.

The chain has TRBV4-1 and TRBJ1-5; D gene uncertain. Trimming took off 4 bases at V and 0 bases at J, with 13 bases between the two ends. CDR1 and CDR2 from the germline V gene are MGHRA and YSYEKL. This CDR3 has 16 residues. CDR3 sequence: CASSLWQSDSNQPQHF. The CDR3 coding sequence is TGCGCCAGCAGCCTGTGGCAGTCCGATAGCAATCAGCCCCAGCATTTT.

This clone was seen only once. The rearrangement joins TRBV9 to TRBJ1-3; D remains ambiguous. The CDR3 covers 16 residues. The germline gives CDR1 SGDLS, CDR2 YYNGEE. Trimming shortened V by 0 bases and J by 3 bases, and 13 bases separated the two germline ends. The CDR3 reads CASSVGGGLDGNTIYF. The CDR3 DNA reads as TGTGCCAGCAGCGTAGGAGGTGGGTTAGATGGAAACACCATATATTTT.

The chain combines TRBV3-1 (or the pseudogene TRBV3-2) with TRBJ2-7; a possible D gene is TRBD2 (6 bases). This CDR3 has 16 amino acids. The V end was cut by 0 bases, the J end by 1 base, with 13 bases between. Germline CDR1 LGHDT, CDR2 YNNKEL (reference sequence). The CDR3 DNA follows: TGTGCCAGCAGCCAAGAGCGGGGTGTAGGGTCCTACGAGCAGTACTTC. It is translated as CASSQERGVGSYEQYF.

The CDR3 DNA sequence: TGTGCCAGCAGCGGAACAGGGGACCCTAATTCACCCCTCCACTTT. Its translation is CASSGTGDPNSPLHF. The gene calls are TRBV9 and TRBJ1-6, with 7 bases that match TRBD1. The CDR3 is made up of 15 amino acids. CDR1 is SGDLS and CDR2 is YYNGEE in the germline V gene. J gave up 6 bases and V 3 bases, and 6 bases lay outside the gene matches.

The CDR3 region has the DNA TGTGCCGTAGGACAGGGGGCAACACAGCCCCAGCATTTT. This encodes CAVGQGATQPQHF. This sequence joins TRBV10-3 and TRBJ1-5, with 11 nucleotides matching TRBD1. The CDR3 spans 13 residues. Trimming removed 11 bases from V and 7 bases from J; junction bases left unmatched: 7. CDR1 ENHRY and CDR2 SYGVKD come from the germline V gene.

The rearrangement links TRBV2 to TRBJ2-3; D perhaps matches TRBD2 (6 bases). The CDR3 totals 13 residues. Germline V gene sequence: CDR1 SNHLY, CDR2 FYNNEI. The germline V and J ends were trimmed by 5 bases and 5 bases, with 11 bases remaining between them. The CDR3 loop is CASSLQEGDTQYF. CDR3 nucleotides: TGTGCCAGCAGTCTACAGGAGGGAGATACGCAGTATTTT.

The gene calls are TRBV5-1 and TRBJ2-5; the match to TRBD1 covers 7 bases. Trimming cost V 4 bases and J 5 bases; bases outside gene matches: 14. The CDR3 has 16 amino acids. CDR1 and CDR2 (germline): SGHRS, YFSETQ. The CDR3 DNA follows: TGCGCCAGCAGCGCGCGTACGGGACAGACAACGGAGACCCAGTACTTC. The encoded protein is CASSARTGQTTETQYF.

This chain joins TRBV6-2 or TRBV6-3 and TRBJ2-2; D might be TRBD2 (7 bases). The CDR3 sequence is 15 residues long. Deletions cut 1 base from V and 7 bases from J, with 13 bases between. Germline lookup yields CDR1 MNHEY and CDR2 SVGEGT. The CDR3 is CASSYLGGRDGELFF. In nucleotides, the CDR3 is TGTGCCAGCAGTTACTTGGGGGGGCGCGACGGGGAGCTGTTTTTT.

CDR3 DNA sequence: TGCAGTGCTAGTGATCATTTAGGGAGCTACTCTGGAAACACCATATATTTT. Translating it yields CSASDHLGSYSGNTIYF. This rearrangement joins TRBV20-1 to TRBJ1-3; no firm D call. V lost 3 bases and J lost 0, with 18 bases in between. Looked up from germline, CDR1 is DFQATT and CDR2 is SNEGSKA (reference sequence). This CDR3 has 17 amino acids.

The CDR3 region has the DNA TGTGCCAGCAGCCAAGCGTATTACAATGAGCAGTTCTTC. It specifies CASSQAYYNEQFF. This chain connects TRBV3-1 (or the pseudogene TRBV3-2) to TRBJ2-1; D unresolved. The CDR3 loop spans 13 amino acids. Trimming cost V 1 base and J 4 bases, with 5 bases left between them. The V gene's germline CDR1 is LGHDT and CDR2 YNNKEL (reference sequence).

This chain uses TRBV7-9 with TRBJ1-1; 10 bases are a match to TRBD1. Germline lookup yields CDR1 SEHNR and CDR2 FQNEAQ (reference sequence). V trimming: 1 base; J trimming: 4 bases; junction bases outside the gene matches: 12. This CDR3 comprises 18 residues. CDR3 bases: TGTGCCAGCAGCTTAGGAGGGCTATTAGGACAGGGGGGCACTGAAGCTTTCTTT. Amino acid sequence: CASSLGGLLGQGGTEAFF.